The entry below describes one TCR beta chain. This clonotype has a count of ten or more. Its specific antigen is unknown. Within one base of it there is no much larger clone, and no base qualities were kept. The sample comes from a study of T cells in Graves' hyperthyroidism and ophthalmopathy (dated by TCRdb to about 2019). Study-wide context: Peripheral blood samples were taken at the time of initial diagnosis, prior to any treatment. TCR V-J signatures able to tell the groups apart were searched for in a discovery cohort of some 100 patients, of whom over 40 had Graves' ophthalmopathy and roughly 59 had stable Graves' hyperthyroidism. Prospective prediction of ophthalmopathy was tested in an independent validation cohort consisting of 18 to 20 hyperthyroidism patients and about 17 patients who later progressed to ophthalmopathy. The approximately 90 discovery patients were randomly split 7:3 into training and test sets. Thyroid tissue and blood T-cell repertoires from roughly six Graves' hyperthyroidism patients were also compared in the study. After sampling, hyperthyroidism patients received methimazole starting at 30 mg daily, and ophthalmopathy patients received high-dose intravenous methylprednisolone. The paper reports TCR Vbeta CDR3 sequencing of over 120 peripheral blood samples: around 41 ophthalmopathy, some 80 hyperthyroidism and 17 progressor patients.

The investigation overall reported the following: In validation, progression to ophthalmopathy was predicted by the model with 70.59% sensitivity and around 75% specificity, a median of approximately 6.5 months before onset. In cross-validation, a model built on a 13 V-J signature told ophthalmopathy apart from stable hyperthyroidism with under 90% sensitivity and about 81% specificity, and in testing the same model reached 80%/75%. Sample size was not statistically predetermined, and investigators were not blinded to group allocation. Most expanded thyroid clonotypes (frequency above 0.001) were also detected in blood, suggesting blood repertoires may reflect thyroid immune responses.

Stable Graves' hyperthyroidism was defined as no progression to ophthalmopathy during 18 months of follow-up. Hyperthyroidism patients were aged 18 to 65 years and newly diagnosed, with disease duration of less than 2 months. The study excluded patients with uncontrolled infections, other autoimmune diseases, pregnancy or lactation. Diagnoses were based on clinical symptoms, serum thyroxine and TRAb, thyroid ultrasound and orbital computed tomography. PBMCs were separated from 8 to 10 ml of fresh peripheral blood using Ficoll-Paque density gradient centrifugation. Total RNA was extracted using Trizol reagent, and RNA quality was assessed on an Agilent 2100 Bioanalyzer. TCR beta CDR3 regions were amplified from RNA transcripts. The first round of RT-PCR for the TCR CDR3 was performed with the HTBI primer set and the Qiagen OneStep RT-PCR kit. Libraries were constructed in a second round of multiplex PCR, after which size selection and purification were carried out. Sequencing of the libraries was done on an Illumina HiSeq2000 using paired-end 100 bp reads. Under the source paper's analysis protocol: Raw data were processed with SOAPnuke, discarding reads with adapters, uncalled bases, mean Phred below 15, or no exact constant-primer or identifier match. High-quality paired reads were merged with COPE v1.2.5, and unique nucleotide sequences were defined as clonotypes. MiTCR v1.1 was used to align the clonotypes against IMGT TRBV, TRBD and TRBJ reference segments. The analysis included only V-J combinations with a frequency above 0.0001, which together covered approximately 99% of the repertoires. The TCS score was defined as F50 (clonal expansion) divided by E x V (chaos), with BLOSUM62-based TCRdist calculated between CDR3 peptides within each V-J. Welch's t-statistics and random forest reduced 450 to 600 V-J features to around 14, which were used in a naive Bayes classifier (R e1071). TCRdb passed the public sequencing reads through fastp at Q25 and MiXCR, retaining productive beta sequences. Identical CDR3 protein sequences are pooled into one entry, listed with their most common genes and DNA. For this entry, the V and J calls and clone size follow TCRdb and not the study's own pipeline. Counted in this sample were about 210,000 distinct CDR3 sequences; about a sixth of them appeared once. The top ten constitute 50% of the sample.

Including cysteine and phenylalanine, the CDR3 has 14 amino acids. Only the CDR3 part of the read is kept: 42 bases, read in frame from the first base. For CDR1 and CDR2, the germline V gene (reference sequence) lists LNHNV and YYDKDF. Compared with germline, V lacks 5 bases and J lacks 2 bases; bases without a gene match: 5. This chain joins TRBV15 to TRBJ1-1; 7 junctional bases match TRBD1. The sample was blood. The TCR was taken from a man aged 45-65 years with Graves' hyperthyroidism. CDR3 loop: CATSRGTANTEAFF. The DNA sequence is as follows: TGTGCCACCAGCCGCGGGACAGCTAACACTGAAGCTTTCTTT. The full variable domain, with segments outside the CDR3 supplied by the reference TRBV15 and TRBJ1-1 proteins, appears as DAMVIQNPRYQVTQFGKPVTLSCSQTLNHNVMYWYQQKSSQAPKLLFHYYDKDFNNEADTPDNFQSRRPNTSFCFLDIRSPGLGDTAMYLCATSRGTANTEAFFGQGTRLTVV.